One TCR beta chain is described in this entry. Its antigen is unidentified. A much larger clone is a single base away; this may be a read error. Next came a second PCR, run for about 7 to 12 cycles, which used a sample-barcoded 5' primer along with a J-beta primer mix. The template-switch adaptor, which had 12 random nucleotides, put a tag on each cDNA molecule. There were at least 2.5 million CDR3-containing paired-end reads obtained from each sample. From the 5' RACE reads, TCRdb called clonotypes with MiXCR, one entry per CDR3 protein. The sample has approximately 700,000 distinct CDR3 sequences; about 32% are singletons. The data originate from a study of blood T cells in healthy people across ages. Study outcomes and limitations: Naive T cell percentage showed a strong correlation with the diversity of TCR beta.

Germline values: CDR1 SQVTM, CDR2 ANQGSEA. Trimming removed 7 bases from V and 3 bases from J, with 18 bases in between. The CDR3 covers 14 residues. Isolated PBMCs totaled at least 6 million in each sample. The source of this sequence is a woman older than 75 in good health. The sequenced material came from blood. The V and J genes are TRBV29-1 and TRBJ1-1; weak D call: TRBD1 (5 bases). The CDR3 here is CSAQDTSLDTEAFF. The CDR3 coding sequence is TGCAGCGCTCAGGACACCTCCCTGGACACTGAAGCTTTCTTT.